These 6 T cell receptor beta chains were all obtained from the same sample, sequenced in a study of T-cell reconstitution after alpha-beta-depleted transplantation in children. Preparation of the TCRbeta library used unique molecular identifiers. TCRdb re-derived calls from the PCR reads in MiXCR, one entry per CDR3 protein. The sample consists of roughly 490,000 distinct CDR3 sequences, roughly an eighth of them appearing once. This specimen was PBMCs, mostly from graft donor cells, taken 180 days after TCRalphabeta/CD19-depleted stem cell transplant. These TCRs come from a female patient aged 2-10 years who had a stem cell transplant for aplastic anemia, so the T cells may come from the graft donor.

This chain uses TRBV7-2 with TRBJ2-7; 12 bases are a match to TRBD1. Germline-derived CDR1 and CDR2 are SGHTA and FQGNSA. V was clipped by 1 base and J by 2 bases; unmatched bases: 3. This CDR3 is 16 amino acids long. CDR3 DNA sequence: TGTGCCAGCAGCTTAGTGGGGACAGGGGGCGCCTACGAGCAGTACGTC. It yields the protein CASSLVGTGGAYEQYV.

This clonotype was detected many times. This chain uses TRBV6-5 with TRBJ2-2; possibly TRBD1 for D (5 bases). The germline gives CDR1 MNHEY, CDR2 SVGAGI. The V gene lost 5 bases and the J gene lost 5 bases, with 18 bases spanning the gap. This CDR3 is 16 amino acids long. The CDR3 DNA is TGTGCCAGCAGTACTTACCTCCTAGGGGTGACCGGGGAGCTGTTTTTT. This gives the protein CASSTYLLGVTGELFF.

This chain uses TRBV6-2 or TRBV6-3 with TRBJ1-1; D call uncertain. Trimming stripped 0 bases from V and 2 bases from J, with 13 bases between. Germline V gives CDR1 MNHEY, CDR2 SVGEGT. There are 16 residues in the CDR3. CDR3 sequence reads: CASSYSIAFPNTEAFF. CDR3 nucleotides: TGTGCCAGCAGTTACTCGATTGCCTTTCCAAACACTGAAGCTTTCTTT.

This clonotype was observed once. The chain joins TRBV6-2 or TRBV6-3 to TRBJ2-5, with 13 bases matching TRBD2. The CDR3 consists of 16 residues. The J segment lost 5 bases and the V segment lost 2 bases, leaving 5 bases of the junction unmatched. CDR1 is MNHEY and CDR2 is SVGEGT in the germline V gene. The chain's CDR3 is CASSYGLAGVGETQYF. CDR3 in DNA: TGTGCCAGCAGTTACGGACTAGCGGGAGTTGGTGAGACCCAGTACTTC.

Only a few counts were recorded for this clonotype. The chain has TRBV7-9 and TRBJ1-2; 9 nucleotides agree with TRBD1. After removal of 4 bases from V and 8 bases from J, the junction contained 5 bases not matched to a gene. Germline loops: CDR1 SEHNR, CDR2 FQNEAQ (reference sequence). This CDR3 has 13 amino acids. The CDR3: CASSCRTGDGYTF. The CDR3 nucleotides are TGTGCCAGCAGCTGCCGGACAGGGGACGGCTACACCTTC.

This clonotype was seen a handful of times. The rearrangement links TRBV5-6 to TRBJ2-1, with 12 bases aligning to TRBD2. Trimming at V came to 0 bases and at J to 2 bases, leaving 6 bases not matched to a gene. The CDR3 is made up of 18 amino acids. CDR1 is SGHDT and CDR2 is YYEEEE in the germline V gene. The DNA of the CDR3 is TGTGCCAGCAGCTTGGAACTAGCGGGGGGAGGGACCTACAATGAGCAGTTCTTC. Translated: CASSLELAGGGTYNEQFF.